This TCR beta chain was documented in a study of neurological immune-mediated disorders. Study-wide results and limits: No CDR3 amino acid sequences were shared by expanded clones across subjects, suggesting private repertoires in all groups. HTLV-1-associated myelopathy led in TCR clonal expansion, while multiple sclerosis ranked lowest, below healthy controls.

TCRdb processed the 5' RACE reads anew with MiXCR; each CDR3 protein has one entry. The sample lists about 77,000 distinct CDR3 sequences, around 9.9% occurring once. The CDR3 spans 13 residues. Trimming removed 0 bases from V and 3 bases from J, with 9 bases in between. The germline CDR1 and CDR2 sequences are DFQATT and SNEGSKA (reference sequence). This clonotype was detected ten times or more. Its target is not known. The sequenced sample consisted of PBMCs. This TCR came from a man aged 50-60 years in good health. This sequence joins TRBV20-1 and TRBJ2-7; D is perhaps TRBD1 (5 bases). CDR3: CSARDPGFYEQYF. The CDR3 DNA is TGCAGTGCTAGAGATCCAGGGTTCTACGAGCAGTACTTC.